Presented here are 7 T cell receptor beta chains from one specimen sequenced in a study of blood T cell repertoires in COVID-19 (dated by TCRdb to the early 2020s). The library was prepared using the immunoSEQ multiplex PCR assay. This is the immuneACCESS table as TCRdb keeps it, with only in-frame sequences that have V and J called. A part of the clones is gone; compared with another copy, unresolved V genes explain less than half, and the rest is unexplained. Present in this sample are about 22,000 clones, 75% to 90% of which were seen just once. In total, the top ten clones hold roughly 22% of the sample. Sequenced sample: peripheral blood. These receptors came from a man of 80 years or more with active or convalescent COVID-19.

A note on this clone: Sequence at one end of the junction differs from germline and may be a read error. This rearrangement joins TRBV28 to TRBJ1-1; no clear D. CDR1 is MDHEN, CDR2 SYDVKM, per germline. The CDR3 runs to 11 residues. The CDR3 protein is CASSPRGPAIF. The CDR3 region has the DNA TGTGCCAGCAGTCCCCGAGGGCCCGCGATCTTT. Using reference TRBV28 and TRBJ1-1 for the parts outside the CDR3, the full variable domain is DVKVTQSSRYLVKRTGEKVFLECVQDMDHENMFWYRQDPGLGLRLIYFSYDVKMKEKGDIPEGYSVSREKKERFSLILESASTNQTSMYLCASSPRGPAIFGQGTRLTVV.

This rearrangement joins TRBV30 to TRBJ1-2; a possible D gene is TRBD1 (6 bases). Per the germline V gene, CDR1 is GTSNPN and CDR2 is SVGIG (reference sequence). With 3 bases removed from V and 7 bases from J, the gap between germline ends came to 12 bases. The CDR3 length is 12 residues. DNA for the CDR3: TGTGCCTGGAGGCGGGGGCGAGGTGGCTACACCTTC. Protein: CAWRRGRGGYTF.

The genes are TRBV10-1 and TRBJ2-3; D is possibly TRBD2 (5 bases). The CDR3 is 17 amino acids. Between the trimmed V and J ends, which lost 0 bases and 1 base, there was a span of 14 bases. The germline V gene encodes CDR1 WNHNN and CDR2 SYGVQD (reference sequence). The CDR3 DNA follows: TGCGCCAGCAGTGAGTCTGCGGGCCCGCCGGGCACAGATACGCAGTATTTT. It yields the protein CASSESAGPPGTDTQYF.

The CDR3 sequence is CASSPGQGRMNTEAFF. The CDR3, as DNA: TGCGCCAGCAGCCCCGGACAGGGGCGAATGAACACTGAAGCTTTCTTT. The gene calls are TRBV5-1 and TRBJ1-1; 9 nucleotides match TRBD1. The ends lost 4 bases at V and 0 bases at J; junction bases unmatched: 7. Germline V lookup: CDR1 SGHRS, CDR2 YFSETQ. This CDR3 contains 16 residues. The full variable domain, rest sourced from reference TRBV5-1 and TRBJ1-1, is KAGVTQTPRYLIKTRGQQVTLSCSPISGHRSVSWYQQTPGQGLQFLFEYFSETQRNKGNFPGRFSGRQFSNSRSEMNVSTLELGDSALYLCASSPGQGRMNTEAFFGQGTRLTVV.

The chain couples TRBV6-1 to TRBJ1-2; 11 bases match TRBD1. CDR3 size: 16 residues. Germline CDR1 reads MNHNS; CDR2 reads SASEGT. V trimming: 4 bases; J trimming: 11 bases; junction bases outside the gene matches: 15. The CDR3 DNA follows: TGTGCCAGCAGTGTAAGGACAGGGGGCTCTATAGGAGGATACACCTTC. Encoded protein: CASSVRTGGSIGGYTF.

This chain connects TRBV19 to TRBJ1-5; 8 nucleotides line up with TRBD1. The length of the CDR3 is 15 residues. Germline CDR1 is LNHDA and CDR2 is SQIVND (reference sequence). Trimming removed 4 bases from V and 2 bases from J; junction bases left unmatched: 4. The CDR3 DNA sequence: TGTGCCAGTAGTACCGACAGGGGCCGCAATCAGCCCCAGCATTTT. This encodes CASSTDRGRNQPQHF.

The chain carries TRBV10-1 and TRBJ1-2, with 7 bases lining up with TRBD1. The CDR3 spans 16 residues. Germline V gene data show CDR1 as WNHNN and CDR2 as SYGVQD (reference sequence). J was trimmed by 0 bases and V by 4 bases; bases with no gene match: 8. The CDR3 nucleotides read TGCGCCAGCAGTGGGCCCGTCCAGGGGGCTAACTATGGCTACACCTTC. The encoded protein is CASSGPVQGANYGYTF.